The source of this T cell receptor beta chain is a study of Ad26.COV2.S vaccination and SARS-CoV-2 variants. Here immunoSEQ multiplex PCR was the method, and the copy in TCRdb shows in-frame clones only, minus some. The data hold 120,000 to 150,000 clones, with roughly 90% observed a single time. Findings and limits, study-wide: In TCR breadth and depth analyses, total T cell responses may have been underestimated. Post-vaccination breadth of spike-specific CD8+ and CD4+ T cell responses was reportedly substantial. Comparability of non-spike TCR breadth was observed across vaccine and placebo recipients.

In regard to this clone: Its antigen remains unknown.

V gave up 4 bases and J gave up 5 bases; unmatched junction bases: 4. The CDR3 totals 13 residues. The germline CDR1 and CDR2 sequences are SGHAT and FQNNGV. The sequencing used peripheral blood, collected after recovery from COVID-19. The sequence came from a human donor who had recovered from COVID-19. The chain employs TRBV11-2 and TRBJ2-5; 7 nucleotides line up with TRBD2. The DNA of the CDR3 is TGTGCCAGCAGCTGGCGGGGGAGGGAGACCCAGTACTTC. It translates to CASSWRGRETQYF.